The 17 T cell receptor beta chains given below trace back to one sample, sequenced in a study of cytomegalovirus exposure and HLA in healthy donors. The PCR employed 60 Vbeta primers together with 13 Jbeta primers. Method: immunoSEQ multiplex PCR; TCRdb's copy keeps in-frame clones and lacks some. Among some 120,000 clones, approximately 84% were seen once, and the ten largest hold 3.5% to 4.5%. The sample comprised PBMCs. The receptors come from a young man in good health and CMV-seropositive.

V usage is TRBV6-1 and J usage is TRBJ2-5, with 8 bases aligning to TRBD2. Germline-derived CDR1 and CDR2 are MNHNS and SASEGT. J lost 7 bases, V lost 7 bases, and 11 bases had no gene match. The CDR3 sequence is 14 residues long. The CDR3, as DNA: TGTGCCAGCACAGAAGCGGGAGTGGGTTGGACCCAGTACTTC. As protein: CASTEAGVGWTQYF.

This chain joins TRBV19 and TRBJ2-2; D unresolved. Trimming stripped 3 bases from V and 4 bases from J, with 18 bases between. CDR1 and CDR2 from the germline V gene are LNHDA and SQIVND (reference sequence). The CDR3 length is 17 residues. In nucleotides, the CDR3 is TGTGCCAGTAGTATCTTCTCTGGTCTACAGAGCACCGGGGAGCTGTTTTTT. It translates to CASSIFSGLQSTGELFF.

V is TRBV6-5 and J is TRBJ2-6; D not resolved. V gave up 7 bases and J gave up 0 bases, with 7 bases separating them. Germline CDR1 reads MNHEY; CDR2 reads SVGAGI. This CDR3 spans 14 amino acids. CDR3 DNA: TGTGCCAGCATGCGGCCCTCTGGGGCCAACGTCCTGACTTTC. Encoded protein: CASMRPSGANVLTF.

The chain uses TRBV6-4 and TRBJ2-2; D call uncertain. V gave up 3 bases and J gave up 5 bases, with 10 bases separating them. The CDR3 is 14 amino acids. CDR1 is MRHNA, CDR2 SNTAGT, per germline. The DNA for the CDR3 is TGTGCCAGCAGTGAAACTCAGGATACCGGGGAGCTGTTTTTT. Amino acid sequence: CASSETQDTGELFF.

This clone has a handful of counts. The V call is TRBV2, the J call TRBJ2-4, with 7 bases matching TRBD1. Germline lookup yields CDR1 SNHLY and CDR2 FYNNEI. The CDR3 totals 14 residues. V lost 5 bases and J lost 9; bases outside the gene matches: 10. In DNA form, the CDR3 reads TGTGCCAGCAGTCCATCAAGGACAGGCGCCATTCAGTACTTC. Protein: CASSPSRTGAIQYF.

V and J are TRBV5-1 and TRBJ2-7; D may be TRBD1 (5 bases). CDR1 SGHRS and CDR2 YFSETQ come from the germline V gene. This CDR3 contains 17 residues. The V gene lost 2 bases and the J gene lost 2 bases, with 20 bases spanning the gap. The CDR3 DNA follows: TGCGCCAGCAGCTTTACTTTAGGGGCAGGCGAGACCTACGAGCAGTACTTC. Encoded protein: CASSFTLGAGETYEQYF.

This clone came up a few times. The chain is built from TRBV4-3 and TRBJ1-6, with D uncertain. This CDR3 is 16 amino acids long. The germline gives CDR1 LGHNA, CDR2 YSLEER. Trimming shortened V by 1 base and J by 0 bases, and 7 bases separated the two germline ends. The CDR3 nucleotides are TGCGCCAGCAGCCAAGCTCTCAGCTCCTATAATTCACCCCTCCACTTT. This gives the protein CASSQALSSYNSPLHF.

This rearrangement joins TRBV7-8 to TRBJ2-2; 13 bases align to TRBD2. The CDR3 loop spans 19 amino acids. The ends lost 5 bases at V and 0 bases at J; junction bases unmatched: 9. Per germline, CDR1 SGHVS and CDR2 FQNEAQ. The CDR3 reads CASSRRTSGGFANTGELFF. The CDR3 nucleotides read TGTGCCAGCAGCAGGCGGACTAGCGGGGGTTTTGCGAACACCGGGGAGCTGTTTTTT.

J is TRBJ2-7 and V is TRBV2, with 9 nucleotides matching TRBD1. Unmatched junction bases numbered 9, after V lost 3 bases and J lost 6 bases. Looked up from germline, CDR1 is SNHLY and CDR2 is FYNNEI. This CDR3 has 15 amino acids. In DNA, the CDR3 is TGTGCCAGCAGTGACCCCGGGACAGGGTTCGGCGAGCAGTACTTC. It yields the protein CASSDPGTGFGEQYF.

The CDR3, as DNA: TGTGCCAGCATTGTAACTAGCGGGGGGTGTCGAGAGACCCAGTACTTC. It translates to CASIVTSGGCRETQYF. The chain uses TRBV6-4 and TRBJ2-5; 12 positions match TRBD2. Unmatched junction bases numbered 10, after V lost 7 bases and J lost 4 bases. Germline lookup yields CDR1 MRHNA and CDR2 SNTAGT. The CDR3 sequence is 16 residues long.

The gene calls are TRBV6-5 and TRBJ2-5, with D possibly TRBD1 on 6 matching bases. V was trimmed by 6 bases and J by 4 bases, leaving 12 bases between them. The CDR3 has 13 amino acids. Germline V CDR1 and CDR2: MNHEY, SVGAGI. The CDR3 loop is CASSLQGTETQYF. The CDR3 region has the DNA TGTGCCAGCAGCCTACAGGGAACAGAGACCCAGTACTTC.

This clone was seen a few times. The CDR3 DNA reads TGTGCCAGCAGCTTGTTAGGGGACAGGGAGACCCAGTACTTC. It codes for CASSLLGDRETQYF. This chain joins TRBV5-8 and TRBJ2-5, with TRBD1 matching 8 bases. The length of the CDR3 is 14 residues. In germline, CDR1 is SGHTS, CDR2 YDEGEE. V lost 1 base to trimming and J lost 5 bases; unmatched junction nucleotides: 4.

The rearrangement links TRBV5-1 to TRBJ2-7; 10 nucleotides line up with TRBD2. CDR3 length: 17 amino acids. V lost 1 base and J lost 0; bases outside the gene matches: 7. The germline CDR1 and CDR2 sequences are SGHRS and YFSETQ. CDR3 coding DNA: TGCGCCAGCAGCTTGAGCCTGACTAGCGGGCACTCCTACGAGCAGTACTTC. The encoded protein is CASSLSLTSGHSYEQYF.

The J gene is TRBJ1-2, the V gene TRBV10-3; D unclear. The germline CDR1 and CDR2 sequences are ENHRY and SYGVKD. CDR3 length equals 15 residues. V lost 4 bases to trimming and J lost 4 bases, with 16 bases between them. CDR3 loop: CAISGATRQGYGYTF. The DNA of the CDR3 is TGTGCCATCAGTGGGGCCACGCGACAAGGCTATGGCTACACCTTC.

The V call is TRBV7-2, the J call TRBJ2-7; perhaps TRBD2 as D (5 bases). This CDR3 comprises 15 residues. V lost 1 base to trimming and J lost 3 bases, with 13 bases between them. The germline gives CDR1 SGHTA, CDR2 FQGNSA. CDR3 residues: CASSLELAGNYEQYF. The CDR3 DNA sequence: TGTGCCAGCAGCTTAGAATTGGCCGGGAACTACGAGCAGTACTTC.

V and J are TRBV30 and TRBJ1-6, with 7 positions matching TRBD1. The CDR3 runs to 13 residues. CDR1 GTSNPN and CDR2 SVGIG come from the germline V gene (reference sequence). Trimming removed 7 bases from V and 6 bases from J; junction bases left unmatched: 6. CDR3 residues: CASGGGFNSPLHF. The CDR3 nucleotides are TGTGCCTCGGGAGGGGGCTTTAATTCACCCCTCCACTTT.

Regarding this clone: Here the CDR3 omits its conserved ending phenylalanine or tryptophan, so a read error is the likely source. The chain employs TRBV5-1 and TRBJ2-7; 9 nucleotides agree with TRBD1. The CDR3 is made up of 15 amino acids. Trimming took 0 bases from V and 6 from J; bases not matched to a gene: 7. Per the germline V gene, CDR1 is SGHRS and CDR2 is YFSETQ. In DNA, the CDR3 is TGCGCCAGCAGCTTGGAAGCGGGACAGGGTAGCGAGCAGTACCTC. Translation: CASSLEAGQGSEQYL.